The source of this T cell receptor (beta chain) is a study of cytomegalovirus exposure and HLA in healthy donors (dated by TCRdb to 2017 to 2019). As for the study more broadly: According to a later analysis, the 120 or so validation repertoires were produced on the same platform as the 666 repertoires of the first cohort. The study was designed to test whether signatures of past pathogen exposure could be identified by cataloging public T cell receptors. Besides the first cohort of 666 subjects, a separate validation cohort made up of 120 different subjects was used. High-throughput TCR immunosequencing, statistical association of individual TCRs with disease status, and machine learning were combined to predict cytomegalovirus infection status.

Results and caveats for the whole study, not just this receptor: Most TCR sequences were observed very rarely across donors, whereas some public TCRs were present in many individuals. In vitro tests confirmed that a few of the cytomegalovirus-associated TCR beta chains recognize cytomegalovirus antigens. The classifier was reported to diagnose cytomegalovirus status with high specificity and sensitivity in both the original and validation cohorts. It was suggested by the authors that the approach could potentially be generalized to other disease states and immunological phenotypes. The study listed 150 to 200 TCR beta chains as associated with cytomegalovirus. Subsequent analysis determined that TCRs grouped into clusters in the first cohort also showed a tendency toward co-occurrence across the roughly 130 validation repertoires, and approximately 94% of cluster scores exceeded 0. A later analysis had no HLA typing for the validation cohort, so co-occurrence there was scored across all 110 or so repertoires.

To prepare the library, the immunoSEQ multiplex PCR assay was applied. Processing in the source paper ran as follows. A statistical classification framework was built to diagnose cytomegalovirus status from the catalog of TCR beta chain sequences. The immuneACCESS repertoire file appears here via TCRdb, limited to in-frame rearrangements. These files lack a portion of the clones; in checked studies, under half of the deficit traces to unresolved V genes, and the cause of the others is not known. The V and J calls and clone size were taken over from that table, and D and trimming were inferred from the DNA. Recorded for this sample are 89,000 or so clones; roughly 92% of them occurred a single time. The top ten constitute approximately 1.1% of the sample. Including cysteine and phenylalanine, the CDR3 has 14 amino acids. CDR3 DNA only is kept here, 42 bases in frame from base 1. CDR1 and CDR2, looked up from the germline V gene, are SGDLS and YYNGEE. V was cut back by 0 bases and J by 2 bases, leaving a gap of 8 bases between them.

About this clone: Its antigen is unknown. No much larger clone is present one base from it, and per-base qualities are unavailable.

Donors formed part of the validation cohort, which comprised 95 to 150 subjects and was distinct from the first cohort of 666 subjects. The sample was PBMCs. The chain links TRBV9 with TRBJ1-2; TRBD1 could be the D gene, as 6 bases match. This receptor was identified in a woman in her thirties in good health and CMV-seropositive. The CDR3 protein sequence reads: CASSVGDKNYGYTF. DNA sequence: TGTGCCAGCAGCGTAGGGGACAAGAACTATGGCTACACCTTC.